This T cell receptor beta chain was retrieved from a study of a mutant IDH1 vaccine in newly diagnosed glioma. Study information: Vaccines began 4-6 weeks after radiotherapy alone, or with temozolomide cycles. Earlier therapy was either radiotherapy, temozolomide, or both, and most got both. Study observations and caveats: Patients mounted vaccine-induced immune responses in 90% to 95% of cases.

Sequencing was performed with immunoSEQ multiplex PCR; in TCRdb, only in-frame clones are kept and a portion is missing. Here the sample spans approximately 47,000 clones, approximately 90% being singletons. Sample time point: week 35, safety follow-up. Vaccination comprised doses that each held 300 ug of mutant IDH1 20-mer peptide, plus topical imiquimod. In weeks 1, 3, 5, 7, 11, 15, 19 and 23, patients were immunized, eight times in all. The V end lost 1 base, the J end lost 0 bases, and 16 bases lay between the germline ends. CDR3 size: 18 residues. Germline loops: CDR1 SGHTA, CDR2 FQGNSA. A note on this clone: Its antigen is currently unknown.

The receptor was isolated from a woman aged 40 to 50 with glioma. The chain couples TRBV7-2 to TRBJ1-3; D unclear. Sequencing used PBMCs, obtained from a glioma patient whose treatment included an IDH1 peptide vaccine. The CDR3 DNA is TGTGCCAGCAGCTTAGTTAGTATTGCGGCCTACTCTGGAAACACCATATATTTT. Translated: CASSLVSIAAYSGNTIYF.